The 30 T cell receptor beta chains presented below share a single source sample, sequenced in a study of T-cell reconstitution after alpha-beta-depleted transplantation in children. Study conclusions and caveats: Several hundred graft clones that had expanded were reportedly the source of alpha-beta T cells about two months after transplant.

TCRbeta library preparation incorporated unique molecular identifiers. Each CDR3 protein is one row after TCRdb ran MiXCR on the PCR reads. The table has 25,000 to 35,000 distinct CDR3 sequences, approximately 7% seen once. For these TCRs, the target antigens are not known. The sample was peripheral blood, taken 60 days after TCRalphabeta/CD19-depleted stem cell transplant. The receptors shown here come from a child in the first two years of life who had a stem cell transplant for acute myeloid leukemia, so the T cells may come from the graft donor.

In its sample, this clonotype was seen many times. The CDR3 loop is CASSAPDRGTYEQYF. In DNA form, the CDR3 reads TGTGCCAGCAGTGCACCGGACAGGGGAACCTACGAGCAGTACTTC. This rearrangement joins TRBV2 to TRBJ2-7; 9 bases are shared with TRBD1. CDR1 and CDR2 (germline): SNHLY, FYNNEI. V shed 4 bases and J 2 bases; nucleotides not matched to a gene: 6. The CDR3 is 15 amino acids.

This clonotype was counted many times. The chain has TRBV7-9 and TRBJ1-1; TRBD1 matches 8 bases. The germline CDR1 and CDR2 sequences are SEHNR and FQNEAQ (reference sequence). The CDR3 extends over 13 amino acids. The junction had 2 bases not matched to a gene; V was cut back by 5 bases and J by 3 bases. CDR3 in amino acids: CASSPQGDTEAFF. The CDR3 DNA sequence: TGTGCCAGCAGCCCACAGGGGGACACTGAAGCTTTCTTT. The full variable domain, rest sourced from reference TRBV7-9 and TRBJ1-1, is DTGVSQNPRHKITKRGQNVTFRCDPISEHNRLYWYRQTLGQGPEFLTYFQNEAQLEKSRLLSDRFSAERPKGSFSTLEIQRTEQGDSAMYLCASSPQGDTEAFFGQGTRLTVV.

This clonotype was detected ten times or more. The chain couples TRBV5-6 to TRBJ2-7; tentatively, D is TRBD2 (6 bases). V lost 0 bases to trimming and J lost 0 bases, with 7 bases between them. Germline assignment: CDR1 SGHDT and CDR2 YYEEEE. The CDR3 sequence is 14 residues long. CDR3: CASSLAGSSYEQYF. The CDR3 bases are TGTGCCAGCAGCTTGGCCGGGAGCTCCTACGAGCAGTACTTC.

This clonotype was seen repeatedly, ten times or more. The chain recombines TRBV9 with TRBJ1-5; 10 bases line up with TRBD1. Germline assignment: CDR1 SGDLS and CDR2 YYNGEE. V trimming: 5 bases; J trimming: 3 bases; junction bases outside the gene matches: 5. The CDR3 covers 15 residues. The CDR3 region is CASSAGTGDNQPQHF. CDR3 sequence (DNA): TGTGCCAGCAGTGCCGGGACAGGGGACAATCAGCCCCAGCATTTT.

The chain uses TRBV7-6 and TRBJ2-1, with a tentative D call TRBD1 (5 bases). CDR1 is SGHVS, CDR2 FNYEAQ, per germline. CDR3 length: 17 residues. Deletions cut 0 bases from V and 0 bases from J, with 12 bases between. CDR3 amino acids: CASSLAMAGPSYNEQFF. The CDR3 nucleotides read TGTGCCAGCAGCTTAGCAATGGCAGGGCCCTCCTACAATGAGCAGTTCTTC.

There are many counts of this clonotype. The rearrangement links TRBV7-2 to TRBJ2-2; no definite D call. Germline lookup yields CDR1 SGHTA and CDR2 FQGNSA. The germline V and J ends were trimmed by 5 bases and 5 bases, with 9 bases remaining between them. The CDR3 spans 13 residues. CDR3 amino acids: CASSVTRTGELFF. The DNA for the CDR3 is TGTGCCAGCAGCGTGACGAGGACCGGGGAGCTGTTTTTT.

This clonotype was detected ten times or more. The V and J genes are TRBV12-3 or TRBV12-4 and TRBJ2-2; tentative D call: TRBD2 (5 bases). This CDR3 has 14 residues. Trimming removed 3 bases from V and 1 base from J, with 6 bases in between. Here the CDR3 reads CASSFRGNTGELFF. In DNA, the CDR3 is TGTGCCAGCAGTTTTCGGGGGAACACCGGGGAGCTGTTTTTT.

This clonotype was detected many times. The chain uses TRBV7-2 and TRBJ2-5; 7 positions match TRBD2. The CDR3 is 17 residues long. After removal of 3 bases from V and 1 base from J, the junction contained 11 bases not matched to a gene. Germline CDR1 SGHTA, CDR2 FQGNSA. Here the CDR3 reads CASSFKAGVFSQETQYF. The DNA for the CDR3 is TGTGCCAGCAGCTTTAAGGCGGGGGTCTTTTCCCAAGAGACCCAGTACTTC.

The sample holds many counts of this clonotype. The chain recombines TRBV6-1 with TRBJ2-5, with D perhaps matching TRBD1 or TRBD2 (5 bases each). V gave up 4 bases and J gave up 5 bases, with 17 bases separating them. Germline V gene data show CDR1 as MNHNS and CDR2 as SASEGT. The CDR3 has 15 residues. CDR3: CASSAPGRVGETQYF. CDR3 sequence (DNA): TGTGCCAGCAGTGCCCCAGGGAGAGTAGGGGAGACCCAGTACTTC.

This clonotype is labeled as medium-sized. The CDR3 protein is CASSQDSEGTGGYEQYF. In DNA, the CDR3 is TGCGCCAGCAGCCAAGATTCCGAGGGGACAGGGGGCTACGAGCAGTACTTC. The rearrangement uses TRBV4-3 and TRBJ2-7; 11 bases are shared with TRBD1. The CDR3 consists of 17 residues. CDR1 and CDR2 from the germline V gene are LGHNA and YSLEER. Trimming at V came to 0 bases and at J to 3 bases, leaving 7 bases not matched to a gene.

Many counts were recorded for this clonotype. The rearrangement links TRBV6-5 to TRBJ2-5; D remains unclear. The CDR3 length is 14 residues. The germline gives CDR1 MNHEY, CDR2 SVGAGI. Trimming cost V 2 bases and J 4 bases, with 11 bases left between them. CDR3 sequence (DNA): TGTGCCAGCAGTTACCGACCCAACGGAGAGACCCAGTACTTC. This gives the protein CASSYRPNGETQYF.

This clonotype appeared many times. V is TRBV4-3 and J is TRBJ1-5; D remains unclear. CDR3 length: 16 amino acids. In germline, CDR1 is LGHNA, CDR2 YSLEER. V was cut by 3 bases and J by 3 bases, with 15 bases left in between. The CDR3 loop is CASSQTRRGINQPQHF. In nucleotides, the CDR3 is TGCGCCAGCAGCCAGACCCGAAGAGGGATCAATCAGCCCCAGCATTTT.

Many counts were recorded for this clonotype. The rearrangement uses TRBV6-5 and TRBJ1-1; 7 bases are shared with TRBD1. V trimming: 4 bases; J trimming: 0 bases; junction bases outside the gene matches: 2. Germline assignment: CDR1 MNHEY and CDR2 SVGAGI. The CDR3 has 14 residues. The CDR3 protein is CASSSGTVNTEAFF. CDR3 nucleotides: TGTGCCAGCAGTTCCGGGACAGTGAACACTGAAGCTTTCTTT.

This clonotype came up many times. V is TRBV29-1 and J is TRBJ1-1; no clear D gene. Germline values: CDR1 SQVTM, CDR2 ANQGSEA. The CDR3 is 12 residues long. V was cut by 3 bases and J by 6 bases, with 11 bases left in between. The DNA of the CDR3 is TGCAGCGTTGAGGGAGGGAGGGCTGAAGCTTTCTTT. Translation: CSVEGGRAEAFF.

This clonotype was found many times. A read error may produce the germline difference seen at one junction end. The chain carries TRBV7-7 and TRBJ2-2; weak D call: TRBD2 (5 bases). Germline CDR1 SSHAT, CDR2 FNYEAQ (reference sequence). CDR3 length: 12 amino acids. The CDR3, as DNA: TGTGCTAGCAGCTCGGGGACCGGGGAGCTGTTTTTT. Amino acids: CASSSGTGELFF.

At least ten counts were recorded for this clonotype. The chain carries TRBV6-2 or TRBV6-3 and TRBJ2-7; TRBD2 matches 11 bases. The CDR3 is 16 residues long. With 5 bases clipped from V and 5 bases from J, the junction kept 11 bases outside the gene matches. Germline V gives CDR1 MNHEY, CDR2 SVGEGT. The CDR3 bases are TGTGCCAGCAGTAACCTATCTAGCGGGAGGATCAACGAGCAGTACTTC. Translated, it gives CASSNLSSGRINEQYF.

In this sample, this clonotype turned up many times. The chain employs TRBV2 and TRBJ2-1; 7 bases map to TRBD2. Germline CDR1 SNHLY, CDR2 FYNNEI. The CDR3 has 15 residues. The V and J ends lost 1 base and 6 bases, in that order; junction bases with no gene match: 6. DNA of the CDR3: TGTGCCAGCAGTGAAGGGAGCGGGGCCCTCAATGAGCAGTTCTTC. It translates to CASSEGSGALNEQFF.

This rearrangement joins TRBV4-1 to TRBJ2-2, with D hard to call. The CDR3 is made up of 14 amino acids. Germline V gives CDR1 MGHRA, CDR2 YSYEKL. Trimming took off 1 base at V and 4 bases at J, with 7 bases between the two ends. CDR3 bases: TGCGCCAGCAGCCAAGGTCCGGTCACCGGGGAGCTGTTTTTT. Protein: CASSQGPVTGELFF.

This clonotype was recorded many times. The genes are TRBV12-3 or TRBV12-4 and TRBJ1-1, with D hard to call. This CDR3 comprises 14 residues. Trimming cost V 2 bases and J 0 bases, with 7 bases left between them. The CDR3 here is CASSLTAMNTEAFF. CDR3 nucleotide sequence: TGTGCCAGCAGTTTAACAGCTATGAACACTGAAGCTTTCTTT.

Ten or more counts support this clonotype. The chain carries TRBV6-5 and TRBJ1-1, with D unclear. The CDR3 length is 15 residues. The V and J ends lost 2 bases and 3 bases respectively, with 13 bases between them. Germline V gene lookup returns CDR1 MNHEY and CDR2 SVGAGI. The CDR3: CASSYLGDGDTEAFF. DNA of the CDR3: TGTGCCAGCAGTTACCTCGGTGATGGGGACACTGAAGCTTTCTTT.

This clonotype was counted ten times or more. The chain has TRBV9 and TRBJ2-7; 9 nucleotides line up with TRBD2. The V segment lost 0 bases and the J segment 6 bases; nucleotides outside the gene matches: 4. This CDR3 is 14 amino acids long. In germline, CDR1 is SGDLS, CDR2 YYNGEE. This CDR3 is CASSVEIAGVEQYF. For the CDR3, the DNA is TGTGCCAGCAGCGTAGAGATAGCGGGAGTCGAGCAGTACTTC.

This clonotype was picked up many times. The chain combines TRBV12-3 or TRBV12-4 with TRBJ2-5, with D tentatively TRBD1 or TRBD2 (6 bases each). This CDR3 contains 14 residues. The V and J ends lost 5 bases and 5 bases respectively, with 15 bases between them. CDR3 residues: CASSTGAGWETQYF. The CDR3 DNA reads TGTGCCAGCAGTACGGGGGCCGGGTGGGAGACCCAGTACTTC.

V usage is TRBV7-2 and J usage is TRBJ1-6, with D perhaps matching TRBD1 (5 bases). From germline, CDR1 is SGHTA and CDR2 FQGNSA. V was cut by 4 bases and J by 14 bases, with 15 bases left in between. This CDR3 has 13 amino acids. CDR3 amino acids: CASSSWGVYALHF. In nucleotides, the CDR3 is TGTGCCAGCAGCTCGTGGGGGGTCTACGCCCTCCACTTT.

This clonotype appeared many times. The CDR3 loop is CASSLFSNQPQHF. CDR3 nucleotides: TGTGCCAGCAGTTTATTCAGCAATCAGCCCCAGCATTTT. V usage is TRBV28 and J usage is TRBJ1-5, with D unclear. The V end was cut by 1 base, the J end by 1 base, with 2 bases between. The CDR3 totals 13 residues. Germline CDR1 MDHEN, CDR2 SYDVKM.

This clonotype was seen a few times. This chain joins TRBV7-9 and TRBJ2-7; 11 bases align to TRBD2. CDR1 is SEHNR, CDR2 FQNEAQ, per germline (reference sequence). The CDR3 covers 15 residues. Losses at the gene ends were 3 bases for V and 2 bases for J; bases not matched to a gene: 3. The CDR3 sequence is CASSFLAGGAYEQYF. The CDR3 bases are TGTGCCAGCAGCTTCCTAGCGGGGGGTGCCTACGAGCAGTACTTC.

This clonotype has ten or more counts. The V gene is TRBV6-5, the J gene TRBJ1-1; 7 nucleotides agree with TRBD1. Germline V gene lookup returns CDR1 MNHEY and CDR2 SVGAGI. Trimming at V came to 1 base and at J to 0 bases, leaving 5 bases not matched to a gene. This CDR3 spans 16 amino acids. The CDR3 protein is CASSYYYGTVNTEAFF. Written as DNA, the CDR3 is TGTGCCAGCAGTTACTACTACGGGACAGTGAACACTGAAGCTTTCTTT.

This clonotype was recorded many times. The V and J genes are TRBV12-3 or TRBV12-4 and TRBJ2-1; no firm D call. The V and J ends lost 6 bases and 4 bases respectively, with 1 base between them. The CDR3 contains 10 residues. This CDR3 is CASRYNEQFF. CDR3 DNA: TGTGCCAGCAGGTACAATGAGCAGTTCTTC.

There are many counts of this clonotype. This sequence joins TRBV12-3 or TRBV12-4 and TRBJ2-3; D remains ambiguous. V lost 1 base and J lost 14, with 10 bases in between. The CDR3 runs 11 residues. The CDR3 sequence is CASSLDRTLYF. The DNA for the CDR3 is TGTGCCAGCAGTTTAGACCGGACCCTGTATTTT.

V usage is TRBV6-2 or TRBV6-3 and J usage is TRBJ2-7; D remains unclear. This CDR3 has 17 amino acids. V gave up 4 bases and J gave up 0 bases, with 19 bases separating them. Germline V gives CDR1 MNHEY, CDR2 SVGEGT. CDR3: CASSSVRRTLVSYEQYF. The CDR3, as DNA: TGTGCCAGCAGTTCCGTCCGGCGGACCCTAGTCTCCTACGAGCAGTACTTC.

This clonotype appeared many times. The chain carries TRBV28 and TRBJ1-5; D gene uncertain. The ends were cut back, 5 bases at V and 0 bases at J, with 20 bases in the middle. This CDR3 has 18 amino acids. Germline CDR1 is MDHEN and CDR2 is SYDVKM. CDR3 protein: CASSLTGLKPYSNQPQHF. The CDR3 region has the DNA TGTGCCAGCAGTCTTACCGGACTTAAGCCGTATAGCAATCAGCCCCAGCATTTT.